This is a list of T cell receptor beta chains from one sample in a study of cytomegalovirus exposure and HLA in healthy donors. TCRdb's copy holds only in-frame clones and misses some; the assay was immunoSEQ multiplex PCR. The sample holds roughly 76,000 clones, approximately 90% seen once. The specimen was PBMCs. The receptor source for this set is a woman in her 30s in good health and CMV-seronegative. Both conserved end residues are part of each CDR3. Fields, in order: CDR3 protein, J gene, V gene.

CDR3: CASSYNRANSYNEQFF; J: TRBJ2-1; V: TRBV6-5
CDR3: CASRDRTYNEQFF; J: TRBJ2-1; V: TRBV10-2
CDR3: CSVPRGETQYF; J: TRBJ2-5; V: TRBV29-1
CDR3: CASGPAGSSYEQYF; J: -; V: TRBV7-9
CDR3: CARRGAKVVTGELFF; J: TRBJ2-2; V: TRBV5-3
CDR3: CASSHPGQSSYEQYF; J: TRBJ2-7; V: TRBV6-6
CDR3: CASRAGGGSNQPQHF; J: TRBJ1-5; V: TRBV19
CDR3: CASSLGWLAGVYEQYF; J: TRBJ2-7; V: TRBV13
CDR3: CASRGQQGDYGYTF; J: TRBJ1-2; V: TRBV7-3
CDR3: CAITGQDGYGYTF; J: TRBJ1-2; V: TRBV10-3
CDR3: CASSLAPSLTDTQYF; J: TRBJ2-3; V: TRBV7-2
CDR3: CASSMRESYTQYF; J: TRBJ2-3; V: TRBV5-1
CDR3: CASSLTLAGVEETQYF; J: TRBJ2-5; V: TRBV11-3
CDR3: CASSLPRVNREQYF; J: TRBJ2-7; V: TRBV5-8
CDR3: CASSINVGQDPYEQYF; J: TRBJ2-7; V: TRBV19
CDR3: CASSSTGTGANEQYF; J: TRBJ2-7; V: TRBV5-4
CDR3: CASSPLTGSTSTDTQYF; J: TRBJ2-3; V: TRBV5-1
CDR3: CATSRDSGDEQFF; J: TRBJ2-1; V: TRBV15
CDR3: CASSQRQLTEQYF; J: TRBJ2-7; V: TRBV7-2
CDR3: CASSAGLAGGHGGYEQFF; J: TRBJ2-1; V: TRBV9
CDR3: CSVESVYNEQFF; J: TRBJ2-1; V: TRBV29-1
CDR3: CASSRTGQGGEKLFF; J: TRBJ1-4; V: TRBV5-6
CDR3: CASSFGRRVDEQYF; J: TRBJ2-7; V: TRBV5-6
CDR3: CASSFPGSYEQYF; J: TRBJ2-7; V: TRBV7-2
CDR3: CASSPGAGFHEQYF; J: -; V: TRBV5-6
CDR3: CASSYYSGKTGELFF; J: TRBJ2-2; V: TRBV6-5
CDR3: CASSQHNRAGNIQYF; J: TRBJ2-4; V: TRBV4-3
CDR3: CAIQLAGQETQYF; J: TRBJ2-5; V: TRBV10-3
CDR3: CASSSLLGGSYEQYF; J: TRBJ2-7; V: TRBV5-1
CDR3: CASSSGTSGRRGEQFF; J: TRBJ2-1; V: TRBV7-3
CDR3: CASSQEAGTGGRYGYTF; J: TRBJ1-2; V: TRBV4-1
CDR3: CASSSRGGEAFF; J: TRBJ1-1; V: TRBV7-2
CDR3: CASSIRESSGNTIYF; J: TRBJ1-3; V: TRBV21-1
CDR3: CASSLVSRGNYGYTF; J: TRBJ1-2; V: TRBV5-4
CDR3: CATGGRGYEQYF; J: TRBJ2-7; V: TRBV30
CDR3: CASSGAGTGVSGPLHF; J: TRBJ1-6; V: TRBV4-2
CDR3: CASSLQGDQPQHF; J: TRBJ1-5; V: TRBV5-1
CDR3: CASSRGLAGREQFF; J: TRBJ2-1; V: TRBV7-3
CDR3: CSVDGVETSTDTQYF; J: TRBJ2-3; V: TRBV29-1
CDR3: CSAQTGQGAWSGRADTQYF; J: TRBJ2-3; V: TRBV29-1
CDR3: CASSPSLYDEQFF; J: TRBJ2-1; V: TRBV5-1
CDR3: CASSIFGVNEKLFF; J: TRBJ1-4; V: TRBV19
CDR3: CASTTGQDGDTQYF; J: TRBJ2-3; V: TRBV6-1
CDR3: CAWSVRLAERGDTQYF; J: TRBJ2-3; V: TRBV30
CDR3: CSGQGQSCF; J: TRBJ1-2; V: TRBV20-1
CDR3: CASRAGTSGSSTGELFF; J: TRBJ2-2; V: TRBV2